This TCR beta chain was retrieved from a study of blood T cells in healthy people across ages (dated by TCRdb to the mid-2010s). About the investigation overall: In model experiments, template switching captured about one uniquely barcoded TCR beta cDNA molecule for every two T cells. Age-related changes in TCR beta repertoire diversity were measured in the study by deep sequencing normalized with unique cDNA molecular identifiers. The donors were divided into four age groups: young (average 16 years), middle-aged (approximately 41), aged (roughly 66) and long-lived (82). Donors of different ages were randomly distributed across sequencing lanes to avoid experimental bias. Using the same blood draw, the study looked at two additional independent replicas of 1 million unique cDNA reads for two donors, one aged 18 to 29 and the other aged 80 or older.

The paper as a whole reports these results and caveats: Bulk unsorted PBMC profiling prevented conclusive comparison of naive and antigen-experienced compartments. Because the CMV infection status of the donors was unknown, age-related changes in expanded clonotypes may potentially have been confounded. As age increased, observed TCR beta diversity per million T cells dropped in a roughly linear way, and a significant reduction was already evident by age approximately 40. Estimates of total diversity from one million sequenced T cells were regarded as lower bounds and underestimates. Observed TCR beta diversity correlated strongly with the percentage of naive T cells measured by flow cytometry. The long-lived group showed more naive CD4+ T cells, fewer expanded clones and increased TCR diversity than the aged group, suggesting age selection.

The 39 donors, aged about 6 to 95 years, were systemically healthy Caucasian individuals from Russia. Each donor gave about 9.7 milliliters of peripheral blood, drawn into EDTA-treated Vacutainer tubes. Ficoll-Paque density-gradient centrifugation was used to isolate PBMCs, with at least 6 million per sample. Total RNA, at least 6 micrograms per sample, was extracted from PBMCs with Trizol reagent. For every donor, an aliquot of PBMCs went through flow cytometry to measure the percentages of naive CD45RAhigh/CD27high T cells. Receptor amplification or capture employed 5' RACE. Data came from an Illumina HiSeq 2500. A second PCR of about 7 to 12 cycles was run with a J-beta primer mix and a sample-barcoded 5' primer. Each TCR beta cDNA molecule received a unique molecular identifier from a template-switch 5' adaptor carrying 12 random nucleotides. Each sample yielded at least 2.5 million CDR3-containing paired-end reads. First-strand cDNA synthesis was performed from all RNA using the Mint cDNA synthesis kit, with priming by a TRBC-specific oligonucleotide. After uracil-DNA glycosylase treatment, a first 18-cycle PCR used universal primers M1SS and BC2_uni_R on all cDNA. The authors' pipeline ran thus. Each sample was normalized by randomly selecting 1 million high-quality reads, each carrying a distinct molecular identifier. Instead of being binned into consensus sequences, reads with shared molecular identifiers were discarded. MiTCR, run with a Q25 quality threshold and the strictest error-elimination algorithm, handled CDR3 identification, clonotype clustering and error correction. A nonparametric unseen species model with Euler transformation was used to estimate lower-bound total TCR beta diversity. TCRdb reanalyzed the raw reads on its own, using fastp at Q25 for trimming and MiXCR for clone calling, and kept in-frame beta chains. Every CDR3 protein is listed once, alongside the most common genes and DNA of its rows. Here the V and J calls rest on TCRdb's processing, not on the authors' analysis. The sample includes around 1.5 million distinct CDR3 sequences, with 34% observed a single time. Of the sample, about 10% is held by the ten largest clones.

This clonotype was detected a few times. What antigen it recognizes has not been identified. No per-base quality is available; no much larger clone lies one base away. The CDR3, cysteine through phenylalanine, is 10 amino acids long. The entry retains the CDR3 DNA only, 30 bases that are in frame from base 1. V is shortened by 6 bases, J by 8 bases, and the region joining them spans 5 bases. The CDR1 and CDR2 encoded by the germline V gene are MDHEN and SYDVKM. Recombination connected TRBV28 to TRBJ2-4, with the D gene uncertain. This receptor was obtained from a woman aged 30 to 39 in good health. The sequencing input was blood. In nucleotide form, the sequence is TGTGCCAGCAGCTCGGACATTCAGTACTTC. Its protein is CASSSDIQYF.